This TCR beta chain was sequenced during a study of radiotherapy plus CTLA-4 blockade in lung cancer. The CDR3 is 16 residues long. Trimming stripped 6 bases from V and 0 bases from J, with 18 bases between. Germline lookup yields CDR1 MDHEN and CDR2 SYDVKM. TCRdb's table, derived via immunoSEQ multiplex PCR, lists solely in-frame clones and lacks some. The sample includes tens of thousands of clones, about 83% of them seen just once. This clonotype was sampled from a human donor with non-small cell lung cancer whose response to radiotherapy plus ipilimumab could not be evaluated. The starting material was peripheral blood, obtained from a patient treated with radiotherapy plus ipilimumab. This rearrangement joins TRBV28 to TRBJ2-7; the D gene is possibly TRBD2 (7 bases). The CDR3 nucleotides read TGTGCCAGCAGGCGGCGGGGGCAACTCCTCTCCTACGAGCAGTACTTC. It encodes CASRRRGQLLSYEQYF.